One T cell receptor (beta chain) is described in this entry. These data belong to a study of Graves' ophthalmopathy and Graves' hyperthyroidism. From RNA, the CDR3 regions of TCR beta chains were amplified and sequenced. The first round was an RT-PCR with HTBI primers, and the second round was a multiplex PCR. TCRdb reprocessed the multiplex PCR reads with MiXCR, giving one entry per CDR3 protein. The table includes about 1.1 million distinct CDR3 sequences, less than 45% detected once. What was sequenced was peripheral blood or thyroid tissue (not recorded which). The source is an adult man with Graves' hyperthyroidism.

CDR3 sequence reads: CASISLGRNTEAFF. CDR3 nucleotides: TGTGCCAGCATCTCCCTTGGCAGGAACACTGAAGCTTTCTTT. The J gene is TRBJ1-1, the V gene TRBV6-2 or TRBV6-3, with unresolved D. Trimming stripped 7 bases from V and 1 base from J, with 13 bases between. Germline values: CDR1 MNHEY, CDR2 SVGEGT. The CDR3 is made up of 14 amino acids.